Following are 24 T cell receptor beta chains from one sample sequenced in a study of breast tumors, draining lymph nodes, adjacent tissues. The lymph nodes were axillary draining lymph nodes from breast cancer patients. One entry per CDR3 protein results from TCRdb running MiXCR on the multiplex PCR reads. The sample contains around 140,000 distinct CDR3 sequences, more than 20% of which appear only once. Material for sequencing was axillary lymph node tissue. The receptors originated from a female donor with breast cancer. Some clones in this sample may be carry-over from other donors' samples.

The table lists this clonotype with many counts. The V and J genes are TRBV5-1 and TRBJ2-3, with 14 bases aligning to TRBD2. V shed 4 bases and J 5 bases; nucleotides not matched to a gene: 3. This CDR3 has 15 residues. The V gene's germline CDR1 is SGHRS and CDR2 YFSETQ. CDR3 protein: CASSTGLAGVDTQYF. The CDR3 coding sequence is TGCGCCAGCAGCACGGGACTAGCGGGAGTAGATACGCAGTATTTT.

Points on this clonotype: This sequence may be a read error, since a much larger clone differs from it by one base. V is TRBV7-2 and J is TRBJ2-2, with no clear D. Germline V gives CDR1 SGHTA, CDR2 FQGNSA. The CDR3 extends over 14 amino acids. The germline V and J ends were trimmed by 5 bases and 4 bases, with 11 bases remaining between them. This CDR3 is CASSVRSSTGELFF. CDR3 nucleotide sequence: TGTGCCAGCAGCGTACGGTCGAGCACCGGGGAGCTGTTTTTT.

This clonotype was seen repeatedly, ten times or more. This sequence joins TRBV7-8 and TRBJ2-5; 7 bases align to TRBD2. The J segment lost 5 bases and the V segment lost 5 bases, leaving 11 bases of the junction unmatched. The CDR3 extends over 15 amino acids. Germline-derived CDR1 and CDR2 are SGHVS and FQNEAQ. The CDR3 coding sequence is TGTGCCAGCAGCCCACGGGGGAGGGTCCAGGAGACCCAGTACTTC. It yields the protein CASSPRGRVQETQYF. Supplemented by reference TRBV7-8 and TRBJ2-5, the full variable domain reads GAGVSQSPRYKVAKRGQDVALRCDPISGHVSLFWYQQALGQGPEFLTYFQNEAQLDKSGLPSDRFFAERPEGSVSTLKIQRTQQEDSAVYLCASSPRGRVQETQYFGPGTRLLVL.

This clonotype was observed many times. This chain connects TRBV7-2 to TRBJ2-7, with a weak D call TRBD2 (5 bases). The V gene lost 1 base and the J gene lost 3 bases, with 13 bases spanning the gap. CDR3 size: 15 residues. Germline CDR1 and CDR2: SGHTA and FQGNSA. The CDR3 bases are TGTGCCAGCAGCTTAGATTCCACTAGTATCTACGAGCAGTACTTC. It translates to CASSLDSTSIYEQYF.

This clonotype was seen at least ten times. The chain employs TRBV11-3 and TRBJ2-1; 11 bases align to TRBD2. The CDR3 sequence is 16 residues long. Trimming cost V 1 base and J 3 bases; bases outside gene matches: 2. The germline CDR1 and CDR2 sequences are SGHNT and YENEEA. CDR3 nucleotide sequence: TGTGCCAGCAGCTTAGGACTAGCGGGGATCTACAATGAGCAGTTCTTC. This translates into CASSLGLAGIYNEQFF.

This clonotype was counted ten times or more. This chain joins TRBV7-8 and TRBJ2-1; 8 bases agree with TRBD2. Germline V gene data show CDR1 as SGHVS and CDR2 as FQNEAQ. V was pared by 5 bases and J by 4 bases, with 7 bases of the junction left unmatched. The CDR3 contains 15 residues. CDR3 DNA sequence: TGTGCCAGCAGCCAAACTAGCGGAAAATACAATGAGCAGTTCTTC. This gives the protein CASSQTSGKYNEQFF.

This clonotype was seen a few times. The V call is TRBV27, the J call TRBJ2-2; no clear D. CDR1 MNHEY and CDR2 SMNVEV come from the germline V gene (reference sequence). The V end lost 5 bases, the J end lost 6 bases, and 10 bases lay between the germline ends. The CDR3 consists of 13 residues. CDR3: CASSPYVSGELFF. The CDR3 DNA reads TGTGCCAGCAGTCCCTATGTTTCCGGGGAGCTGTTTTTT.

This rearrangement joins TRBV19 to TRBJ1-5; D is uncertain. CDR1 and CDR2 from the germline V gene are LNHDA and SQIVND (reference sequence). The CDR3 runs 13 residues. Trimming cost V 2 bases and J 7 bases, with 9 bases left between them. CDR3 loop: CASSISREQPQHF. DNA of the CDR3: TGTGCCAGTAGTATATCCCGGGAGCAGCCCCAGCATTTT. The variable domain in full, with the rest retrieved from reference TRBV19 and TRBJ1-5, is DGGITQSPKYLFRKEGQNVTLSCEQNLNHDAMYWYRQDPGQGLRLIYYSQIVNDFQKGDIAEGYSVSREKKESFPLTVTSAQKNPTAFYLCASSISREQPQHFGDGTRLSIL.

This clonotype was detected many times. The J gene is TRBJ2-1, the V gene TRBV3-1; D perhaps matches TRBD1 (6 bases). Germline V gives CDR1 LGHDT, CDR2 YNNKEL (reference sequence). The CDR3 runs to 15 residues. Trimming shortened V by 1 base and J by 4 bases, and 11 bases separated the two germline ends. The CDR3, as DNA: TGTGCCAGCAGCCAAGGGACAGCGGTTTACAATGAGCAGTTCTTC. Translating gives CASSQGTAVYNEQFF.

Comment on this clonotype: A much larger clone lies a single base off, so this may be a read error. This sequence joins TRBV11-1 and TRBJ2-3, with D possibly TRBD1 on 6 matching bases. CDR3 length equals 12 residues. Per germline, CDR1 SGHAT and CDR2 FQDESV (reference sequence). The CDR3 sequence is CASSGGTGTQYF. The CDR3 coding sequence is TGTGCCAGCAGCGGGGGCACAGGTACGCAGTATTTT. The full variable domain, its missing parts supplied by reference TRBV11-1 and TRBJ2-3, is EAEVAQSPRYKITEKSQAVAFWCDPISGHATLYWYRQILGQGPELLVQFQDESVVDDSQLPKDRFSAERLKGVDSTLKIQPAELGDSAMYLCASSGGTGTQYFGPGTRLTVL.

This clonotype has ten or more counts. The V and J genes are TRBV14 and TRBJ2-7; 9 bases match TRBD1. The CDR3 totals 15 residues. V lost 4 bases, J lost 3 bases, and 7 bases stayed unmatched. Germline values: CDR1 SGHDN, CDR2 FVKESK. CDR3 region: CASSRYGTGLYEQYF. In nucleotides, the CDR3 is TGTGCCAGCAGCCGCTACGGGACAGGGCTCTACGAGCAGTACTTC.

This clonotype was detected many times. The CDR3 DNA is TGTGCCATCAGTGAATTAGGACAGGGGGCAGATACGCAGTATTTT. Encoded protein: CAISELGQGADTQYF. V and J are TRBV10-3 and TRBJ2-3, with TRBD1 matching over 10 bases. Germline loops: CDR1 ENHRY, CDR2 SYGVKD. The CDR3 covers 15 residues. The trim removed 3 bases at V and 4 bases at J, leaving 4 bases unmatched.

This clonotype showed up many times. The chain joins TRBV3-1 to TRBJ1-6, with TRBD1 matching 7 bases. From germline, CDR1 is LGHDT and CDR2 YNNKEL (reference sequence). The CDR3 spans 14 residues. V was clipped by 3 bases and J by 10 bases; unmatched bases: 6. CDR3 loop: CASSHNRGGSPLHF. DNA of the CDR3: TGTGCCAGCAGCCATAACAGGGGTGGCTCACCCCTCCACTTT.

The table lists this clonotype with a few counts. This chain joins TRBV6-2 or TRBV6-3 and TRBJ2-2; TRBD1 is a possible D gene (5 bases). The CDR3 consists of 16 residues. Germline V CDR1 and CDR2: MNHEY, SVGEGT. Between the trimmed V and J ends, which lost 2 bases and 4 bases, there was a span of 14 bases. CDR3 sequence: CASSYVLRQPTGELFF. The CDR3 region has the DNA TGTGCCAGCAGTTACGTTCTGAGACAGCCCACCGGGGAGCTGTTTTTT.

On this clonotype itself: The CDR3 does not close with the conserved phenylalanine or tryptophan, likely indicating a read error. The DNA for the CDR3 is TGCGCCAGCAGCCACCCCAAGGGGGATGGGCAGTTCCTC. Protein: CASSHPKGDGQFL. This rearrangement joins TRBV4-1 to TRBJ2-1; TRBD1 is a possible D gene (6 bases). Germline V gives CDR1 MGHRA, CDR2 YSYEKL. The CDR3 runs 13 residues. V lost 3 bases and J 12 bases, leaving 15 bases between the germline ends.

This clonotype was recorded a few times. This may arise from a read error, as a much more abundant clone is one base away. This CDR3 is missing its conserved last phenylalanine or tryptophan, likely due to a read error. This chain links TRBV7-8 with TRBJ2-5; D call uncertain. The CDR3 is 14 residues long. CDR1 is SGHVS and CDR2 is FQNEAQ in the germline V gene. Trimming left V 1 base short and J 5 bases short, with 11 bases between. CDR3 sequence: CASSLVPGRETQYS. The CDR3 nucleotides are TGTGCCAGCAGCTTAGTCCCCGGGCGGGAGACCCAGTACTCC.

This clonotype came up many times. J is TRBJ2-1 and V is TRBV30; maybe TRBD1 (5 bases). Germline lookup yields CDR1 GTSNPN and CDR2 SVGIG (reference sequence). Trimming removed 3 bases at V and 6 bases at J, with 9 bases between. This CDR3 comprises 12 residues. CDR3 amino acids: CAWSTGANEQFF. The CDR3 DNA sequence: TGTGCCTGGAGCACTGGGGCCAATGAGCAGTTCTTC. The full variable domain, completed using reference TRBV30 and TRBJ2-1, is SQTIHQWPATLVQPVGSPLSLECTVEGTSNPNLYWYRQAAGRGLQLLFYSVGIGQISSEVPQNLSASRPQDRQFILSSKKLLLSDSGFYLCAWSTGANEQFFGPGTRLTVL.

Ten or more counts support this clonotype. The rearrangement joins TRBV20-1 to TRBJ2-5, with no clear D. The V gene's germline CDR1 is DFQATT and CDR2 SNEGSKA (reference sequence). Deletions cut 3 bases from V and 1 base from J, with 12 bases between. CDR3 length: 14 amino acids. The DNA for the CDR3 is TGCAGTGCTAGGTTTCCAGTCTCCCAAGAGACCCAGTACTTC. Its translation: CSARFPVSQETQYF.

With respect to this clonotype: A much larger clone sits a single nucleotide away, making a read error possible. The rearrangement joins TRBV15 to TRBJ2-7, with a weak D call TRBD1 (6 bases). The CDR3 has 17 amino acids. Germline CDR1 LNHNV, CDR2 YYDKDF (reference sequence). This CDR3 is CATSREMVRGATYGQYF. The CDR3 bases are TGTGCCACCAGCAGAGAAATGGTCAGGGGAGCGACCTACGGGCAGTACTTC.

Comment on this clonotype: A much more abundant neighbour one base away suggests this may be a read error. The CDR3 sequence is CASSQKVVGSYNEQFF. As DNA, the CDR3 is TGCGCCAGCAGCCAAAAGGTGGTGGGCTCCTACAATGAGCAGTTCTTC. The gene calls are TRBV4-1 and TRBJ2-1; D gene uncertain. There are 16 residues in the CDR3. CDR1 is MGHRA, CDR2 YSYEKL, per germline. Trimming stripped 2 bases from V and 0 bases from J, with 11 bases between.

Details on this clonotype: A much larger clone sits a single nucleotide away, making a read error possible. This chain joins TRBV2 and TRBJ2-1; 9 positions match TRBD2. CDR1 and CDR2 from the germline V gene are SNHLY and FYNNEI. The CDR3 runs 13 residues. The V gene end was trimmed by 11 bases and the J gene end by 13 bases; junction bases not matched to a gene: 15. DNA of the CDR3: TGTGCCGGCGGGGGGGGGGTACGAGAGACCCAGTTCTTC. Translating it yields CAGGGGVRETQFF.

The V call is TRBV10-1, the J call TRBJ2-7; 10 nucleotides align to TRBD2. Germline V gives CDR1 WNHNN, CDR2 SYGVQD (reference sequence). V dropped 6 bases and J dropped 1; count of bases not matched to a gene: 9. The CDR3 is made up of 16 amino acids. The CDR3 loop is CASRKWTSGPSYEQYF. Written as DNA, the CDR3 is TGCGCCAGCAGGAAGTGGACTAGCGGTCCTTCCTACGAGCAGTACTTC.

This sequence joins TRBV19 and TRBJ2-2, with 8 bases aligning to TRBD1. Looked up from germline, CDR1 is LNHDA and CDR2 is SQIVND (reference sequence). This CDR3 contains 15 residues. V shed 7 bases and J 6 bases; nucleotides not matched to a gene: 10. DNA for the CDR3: TGTGCCAGTAACTTGGACAGGGTCGCGTCCGGGGAGCTGTTTTTT. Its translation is CASNLDRVASGELFF.

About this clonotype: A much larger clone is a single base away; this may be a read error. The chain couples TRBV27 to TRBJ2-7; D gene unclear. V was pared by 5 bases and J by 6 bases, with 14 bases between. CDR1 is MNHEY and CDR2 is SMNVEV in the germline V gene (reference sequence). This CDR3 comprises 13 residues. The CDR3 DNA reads TGTGCCAGCAGTCTCAGGACGGGCCGCGAGCAGTACTTC. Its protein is CASSLRTGREQYF.